The rows below give T cell receptor beta chains drawn from one sample of a study of T-cell reconstitution after alpha-beta-depleted transplantation in children. In TCRdb, the PCR reads were re-called with MiXCR into one record per CDR3 protein. The table records some 500,000 distinct CDR3 sequences, around 18% of them present only once. The specimen comprised PBMCs from the stem cell graft donor, sampled from the stem cell graft. The source of these receptors is a human donor who donated a stem cell graft to a child with acute lymphoblastic leukemia. Both conserved end residues are part of each CDR3. The order of the fields is V gene, clone size, D gene, J gene, CDR3 protein, CDR3 DNA. D genes are given only for firm matches. Clone size is shown for a subset of rows, as once, few, many or a class of expanded clone.

TRBV4-2	.	.	TRBJ2-1	CASSQETSSYNEQFF	TGTGCCAGCAGCCAAGAAACTAGCAGTTACAATGAGCAGTTCTTC
TRBV27	.	TRBD2	TRBJ2-7	CASSPETSGWSSYEQYF	TGTGCCAGCAGTCCTGAGACTAGCGGGTGGAGCTCCTACGAGCAGTACTTC
TRBV7-6	.	.	TRBJ2-3	CASSLVPETSTDTQYF	TGTGCCAGCAGCTTAGTACCCGAAACTAGCACAGATACGCAGTATTTT
TRBV5-1	.	TRBD2	TRBJ2-1	CASSLGPSGYYNEQFF	TGCGCCAGCAGCTTGGGTCCTAGCGGATATTACAATGAGCAGTTCTTC
TRBV5-6	.	.	TRBJ1-1	CASSWTGQWVWSTEAFF	TGTGCCAGCAGCTGGACCGGTCAATGGGTATGGAGCACTGAAGCTTTCTTT
TRBV10-3	.	.	TRBJ2-2	CAIEAGNTGELFF	TGTGCCATCGAAGCGGGGAACACCGGGGAGCTGTTTTTT
TRBV11-2	few	TRBD1	TRBJ1-2	CASSSLQGVDYGYTF	TGTGCCAGCAGCTCGTTGCAGGGGGTCGACTATGGCTACACCTTC
TRBV9	.	TRBD1	TRBJ2-2	CASSVRTGGDTGELFF	TGTGCCAGCAGCGTAAGGACAGGGGGAGATACCGGGGAGCTGTTTTTT
TRBV10-3	.	TRBD1	TRBJ2-7	CAISPGPGQGHYEQYF	TGTGCCATCAGCCCCGGACCGGGACAGGGGCACTACGAGCAGTACTTC
TRBV25-1	.	.	TRBJ2-7	CASSESEDIYDQYF	TGTGCCAGCAGTGAATCCGAGGACATCTACGACCAGTACTTC